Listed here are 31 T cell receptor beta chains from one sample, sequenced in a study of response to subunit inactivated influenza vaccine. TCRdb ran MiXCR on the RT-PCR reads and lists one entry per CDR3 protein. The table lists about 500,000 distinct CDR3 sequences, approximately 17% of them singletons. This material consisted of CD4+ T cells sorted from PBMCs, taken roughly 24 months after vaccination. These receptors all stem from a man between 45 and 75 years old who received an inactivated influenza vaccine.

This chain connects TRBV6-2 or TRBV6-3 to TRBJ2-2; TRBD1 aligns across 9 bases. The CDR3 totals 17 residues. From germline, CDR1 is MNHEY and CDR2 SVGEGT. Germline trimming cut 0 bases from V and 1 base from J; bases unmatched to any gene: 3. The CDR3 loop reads CASSYSTGQGNTGELFF. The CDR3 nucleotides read TGTGCCAGCAGTTACTCAACGGGACAGGGGAACACCGGGGAGCTGTTTTTT.

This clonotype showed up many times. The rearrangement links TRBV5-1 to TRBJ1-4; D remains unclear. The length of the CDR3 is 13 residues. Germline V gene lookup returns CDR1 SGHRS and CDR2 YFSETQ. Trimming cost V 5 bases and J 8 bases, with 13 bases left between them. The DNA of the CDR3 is TGCGCCAGCAGAAGGAAGTCGGGGGAAAAACTGTTTTTT. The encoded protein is CASRRKSGEKLFF.

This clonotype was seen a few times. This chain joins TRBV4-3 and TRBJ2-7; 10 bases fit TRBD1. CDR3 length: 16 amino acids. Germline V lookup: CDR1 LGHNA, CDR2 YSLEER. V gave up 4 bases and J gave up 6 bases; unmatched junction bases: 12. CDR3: CASSLEVGDRGGEQYF. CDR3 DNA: TGCGCCAGCAGCCTCGAGGTCGGGGACAGGGGTGGCGAGCAGTACTTC.

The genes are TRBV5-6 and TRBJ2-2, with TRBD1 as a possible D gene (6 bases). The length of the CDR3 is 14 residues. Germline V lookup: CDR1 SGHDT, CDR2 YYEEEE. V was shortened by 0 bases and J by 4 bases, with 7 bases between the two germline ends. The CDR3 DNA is TGTGCCAGCAGCTTGGACAGGGCCACCGGGGAGCTGTTTTTT. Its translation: CASSLDRATGELFF.

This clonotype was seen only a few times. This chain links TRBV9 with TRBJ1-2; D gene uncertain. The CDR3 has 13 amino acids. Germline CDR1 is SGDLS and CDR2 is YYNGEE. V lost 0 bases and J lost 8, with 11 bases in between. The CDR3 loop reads CASSVGGRRGYTF. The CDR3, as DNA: TGTGCCAGCAGCGTAGGCGGGAGAAGGGGCTACACCTTC.

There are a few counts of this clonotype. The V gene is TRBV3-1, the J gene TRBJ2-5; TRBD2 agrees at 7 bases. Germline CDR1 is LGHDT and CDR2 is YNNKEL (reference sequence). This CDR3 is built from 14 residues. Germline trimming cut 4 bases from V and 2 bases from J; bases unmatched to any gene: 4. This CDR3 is CASSRRGVQETQYF. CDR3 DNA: TGTGCCAGCAGCCGACGGGGGGTTCAAGAGACCCAGTACTTC.

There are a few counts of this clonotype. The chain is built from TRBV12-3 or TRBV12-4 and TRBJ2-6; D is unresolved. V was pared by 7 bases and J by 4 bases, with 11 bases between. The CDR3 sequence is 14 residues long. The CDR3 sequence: CASKVDTGANVLTF. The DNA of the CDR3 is TGTGCCAGCAAGGTCGACACGGGGGCCAACGTCCTGACTTTC.

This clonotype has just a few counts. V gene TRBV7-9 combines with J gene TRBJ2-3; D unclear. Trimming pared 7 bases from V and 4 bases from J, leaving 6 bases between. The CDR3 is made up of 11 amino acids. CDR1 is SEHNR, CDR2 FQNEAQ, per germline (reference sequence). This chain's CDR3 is CASTRADTQYF. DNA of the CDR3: TGTGCCAGCACCAGAGCAGATACGCAGTATTTT.

In nucleotides, the CDR3 is TGTGCCACCAGCAGAGATGGACAGCGTAATTCACCCCTCCACTTT. It encodes CATSRDGQRNSPLHF. The rearrangement links TRBV15 to TRBJ1-6; a possible D gene is TRBD1 (6 bases). V lost 0 bases and J 6 bases, leaving 9 bases between the germline ends. The V gene's germline CDR1 is LNHNV and CDR2 YYDKDF (reference sequence). The CDR3 totals 15 residues.

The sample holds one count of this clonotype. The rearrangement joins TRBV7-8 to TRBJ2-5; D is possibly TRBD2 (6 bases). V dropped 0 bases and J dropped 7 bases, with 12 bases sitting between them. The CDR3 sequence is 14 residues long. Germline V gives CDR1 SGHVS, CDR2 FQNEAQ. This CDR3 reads CASSLAGGGGTQYF. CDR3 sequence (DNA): TGTGCCAGCAGCTTAGCGGGGGGAGGTGGGACCCAGTACTTC.

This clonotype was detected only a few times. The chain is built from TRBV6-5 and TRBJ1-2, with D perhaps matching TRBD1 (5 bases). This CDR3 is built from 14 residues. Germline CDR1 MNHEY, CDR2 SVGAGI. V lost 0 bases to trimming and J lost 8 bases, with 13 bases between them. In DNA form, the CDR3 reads TGTGCCAGCAGTTACTCCCGAATGACAGAAGGCTACACCTTC. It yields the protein CASSYSRMTEGYTF.

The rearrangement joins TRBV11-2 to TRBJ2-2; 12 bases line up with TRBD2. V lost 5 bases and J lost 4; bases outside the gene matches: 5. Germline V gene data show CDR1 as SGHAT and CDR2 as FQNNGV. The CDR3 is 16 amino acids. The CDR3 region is CASSAGLAGFTGELFF. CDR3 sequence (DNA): TGTGCCAGCAGCGCCGGACTAGCGGGATTCACCGGGGAGCTGTTTTTT.

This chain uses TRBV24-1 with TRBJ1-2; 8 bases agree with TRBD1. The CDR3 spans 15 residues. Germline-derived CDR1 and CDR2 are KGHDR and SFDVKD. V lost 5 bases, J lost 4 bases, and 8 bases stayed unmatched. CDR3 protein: CATSAAGGAIYGYTF. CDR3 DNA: TGTGCCACCAGTGCGGCAGGGGGCGCGATCTATGGCTACACCTTC.

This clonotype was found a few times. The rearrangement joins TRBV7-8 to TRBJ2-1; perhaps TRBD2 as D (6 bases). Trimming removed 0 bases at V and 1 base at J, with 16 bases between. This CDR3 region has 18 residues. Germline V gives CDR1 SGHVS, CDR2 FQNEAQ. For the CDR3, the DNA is TGTGCCAGCAGCTTAGCTCGGGGGAGAAAGAGGTCCTACAATGAGCAGTTCTTC. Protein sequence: CASSLARGRKRSYNEQFF.

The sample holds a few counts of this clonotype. In nucleotides, the CDR3 is TGTGCCAGCAGCAAAAGAACCGGGGAGCTGTTTTTT. Its protein is CASSKRTGELFF. J is TRBJ2-2 and V is TRBV21-1. TRBV21-1 is designated a pseudogene. The CDR3 loop spans 12 amino acids.

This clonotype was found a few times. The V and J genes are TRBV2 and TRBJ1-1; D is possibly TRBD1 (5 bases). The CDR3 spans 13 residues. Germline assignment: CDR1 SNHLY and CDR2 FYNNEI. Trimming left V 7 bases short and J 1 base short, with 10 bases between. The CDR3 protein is CASTRGSNTEAFF. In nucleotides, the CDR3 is TGTGCCAGCACTAGGGGTTCGAACACTGAAGCTTTCTTT.

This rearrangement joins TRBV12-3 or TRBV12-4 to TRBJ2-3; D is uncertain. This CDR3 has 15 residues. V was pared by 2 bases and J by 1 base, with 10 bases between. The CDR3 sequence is CASSLYQTRTDTQYF. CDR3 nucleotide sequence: TGTGCCAGCAGTTTATATCAGACCCGCACAGATACGCAGTATTTT.

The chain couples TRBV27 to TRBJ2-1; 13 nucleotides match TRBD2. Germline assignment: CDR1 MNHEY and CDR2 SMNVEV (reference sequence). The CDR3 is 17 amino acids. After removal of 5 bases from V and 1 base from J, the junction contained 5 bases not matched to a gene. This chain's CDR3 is CASSTWTSGRSYNEQFF. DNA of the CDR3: TGTGCCAGCAGTACCTGGACTAGCGGGAGATCCTACAATGAGCAGTTCTTC.

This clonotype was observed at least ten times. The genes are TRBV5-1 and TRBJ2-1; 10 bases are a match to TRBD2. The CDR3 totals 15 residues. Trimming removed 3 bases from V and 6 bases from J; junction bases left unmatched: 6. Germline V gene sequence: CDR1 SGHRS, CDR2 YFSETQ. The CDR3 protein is CASSSASGSFNEQFF. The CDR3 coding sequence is TGCGCCAGCAGCTCGGCTAGCGGGAGTTTCAATGAGCAGTTCTTC.

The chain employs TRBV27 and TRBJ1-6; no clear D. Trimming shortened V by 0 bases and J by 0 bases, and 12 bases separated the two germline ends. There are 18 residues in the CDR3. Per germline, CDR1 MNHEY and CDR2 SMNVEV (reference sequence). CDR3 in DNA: TGTGCCAGCAGTTTATCGGGCCAGTATCCCTCCTATAATTCACCCCTCCACTTT. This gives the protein CASSLSGQYPSYNSPLHF.

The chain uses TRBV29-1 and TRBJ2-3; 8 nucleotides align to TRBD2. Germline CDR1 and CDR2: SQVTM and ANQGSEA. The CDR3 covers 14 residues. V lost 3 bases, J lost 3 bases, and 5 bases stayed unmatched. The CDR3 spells CSVDYGGATDTQYF. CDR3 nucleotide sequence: TGCAGCGTTGACTACGGGGGGGCGACAGATACGCAGTATTTT.

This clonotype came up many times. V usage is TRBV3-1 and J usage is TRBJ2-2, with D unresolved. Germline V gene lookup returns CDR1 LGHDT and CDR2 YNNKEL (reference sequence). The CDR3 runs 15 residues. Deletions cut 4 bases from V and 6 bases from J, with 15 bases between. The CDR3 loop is CASSPKGSVAGELFF. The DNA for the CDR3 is TGTGCCAGCAGCCCAAAGGGTTCCGTCGCCGGGGAGCTGTTTTTT.

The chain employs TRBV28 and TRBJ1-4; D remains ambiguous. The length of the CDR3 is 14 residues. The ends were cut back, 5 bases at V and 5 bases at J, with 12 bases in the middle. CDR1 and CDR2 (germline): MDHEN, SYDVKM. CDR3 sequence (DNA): TGTGCCAGCAGTGGGAGGGTGGGGAATGAAAAACTGTTTTTT. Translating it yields CASSGRVGNEKLFF.

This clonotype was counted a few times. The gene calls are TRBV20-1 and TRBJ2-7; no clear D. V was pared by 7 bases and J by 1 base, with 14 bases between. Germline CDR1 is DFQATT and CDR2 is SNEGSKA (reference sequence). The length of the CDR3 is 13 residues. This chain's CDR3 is CSVLSVQSYEQYF. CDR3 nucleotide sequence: TGCAGTGTCCTCTCGGTACAATCCTACGAGCAGTACTTC.

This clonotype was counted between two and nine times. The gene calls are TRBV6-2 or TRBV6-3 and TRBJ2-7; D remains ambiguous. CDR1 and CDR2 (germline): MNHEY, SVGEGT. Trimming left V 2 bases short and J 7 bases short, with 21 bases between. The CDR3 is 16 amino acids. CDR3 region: CASSYASRTWVREQYF. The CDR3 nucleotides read TGTGCCAGCAGTTACGCTTCAAGGACCTGGGTTAGGGAGCAGTACTTC.

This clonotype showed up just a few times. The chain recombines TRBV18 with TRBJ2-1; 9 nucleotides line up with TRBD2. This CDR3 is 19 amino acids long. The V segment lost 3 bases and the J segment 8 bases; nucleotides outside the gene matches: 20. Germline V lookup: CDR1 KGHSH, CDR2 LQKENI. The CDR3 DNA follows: TGTGCCAGCTCACCGATTTTCAGCGCGGGGGGGCTCAGAAAGTATGAGCAGTTCTTC. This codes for CASSPIFSAGGLRKYEQFF.

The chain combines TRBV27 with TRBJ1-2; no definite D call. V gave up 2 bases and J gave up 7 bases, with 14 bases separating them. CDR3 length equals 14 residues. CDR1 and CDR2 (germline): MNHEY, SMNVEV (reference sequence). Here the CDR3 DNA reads TGTGCCAGCAGTTTAAGGTGGGGTGTAAGTGGCTACACCTTC. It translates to CASSLRWGVSGYTF.

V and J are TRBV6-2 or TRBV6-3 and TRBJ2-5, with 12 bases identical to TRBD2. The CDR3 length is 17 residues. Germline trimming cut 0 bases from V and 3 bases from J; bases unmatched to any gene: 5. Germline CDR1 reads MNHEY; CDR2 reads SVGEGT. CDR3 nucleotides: TGTGCCAGCAGTTACTCTCCTAGCGGGAGGGCCGAAGAGACCCAGTACTTC. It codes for CASSYSPSGRAEETQYF.

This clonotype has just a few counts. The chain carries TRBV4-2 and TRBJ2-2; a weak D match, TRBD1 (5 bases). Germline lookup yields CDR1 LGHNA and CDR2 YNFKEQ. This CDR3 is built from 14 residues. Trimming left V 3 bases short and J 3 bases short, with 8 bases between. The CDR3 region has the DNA TGTGCCAGCAGCCATTCCAGGGACACCGGGGAGCTGTTTTTT. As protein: CASSHSRDTGELFF.

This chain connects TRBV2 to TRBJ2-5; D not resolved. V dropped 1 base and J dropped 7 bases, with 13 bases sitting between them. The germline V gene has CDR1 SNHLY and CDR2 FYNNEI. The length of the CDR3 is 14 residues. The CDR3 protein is CASSEDQQVGTQYF. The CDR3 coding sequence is TGTGCCAGCAGTGAAGATCAGCAGGTGGGGACCCAGTACTTC. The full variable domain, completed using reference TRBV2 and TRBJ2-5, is EPEVTQTPSHQVTQMGQEVILRCVPISNHLYFYWYRQILGQKVEFLVSFYNNEISEKSEIFDDQFSVERPDGSNFTLKIRSTKLEDSAMYFCASSEDQQVGTQYFGPGTRLLVL.

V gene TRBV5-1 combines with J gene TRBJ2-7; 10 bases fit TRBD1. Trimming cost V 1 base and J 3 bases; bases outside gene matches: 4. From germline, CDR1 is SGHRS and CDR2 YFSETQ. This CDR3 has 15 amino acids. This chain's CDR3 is CASSLPGTGDYEQYF. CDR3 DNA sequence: TGCGCCAGCAGCTTGCCAGGGACAGGGGACTACGAGCAGTACTTC. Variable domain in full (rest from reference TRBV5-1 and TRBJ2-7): KAGVTQTPRYLIKTRGQQVTLSCSPISGHRSVSWYQQTPGQGLQFLFEYFSETQRNKGNFPGRFSGRQFSNSRSEMNVSTLELGDSALYLCASSLPGTGDYEQYFGPGTRLTVT.